This T cell receptor (beta chain) was found in a study of blood T cell repertoires in COVID-19. The overall study: PBMCs, B-cell-depleted T cells, or T cells were the source of the cDNA or gDNA that made up the material.

The CDR3 extends over 18 amino acids. The V gene end was trimmed by 0 bases and the J gene end by 2 bases; junction bases not matched to a gene: 9. Germline V gives CDR1 SGHRS, CDR2 YFSETQ. Original handling: It was from reference gene primer amplification that nucleated cell counts were estimated. Method: immunoSEQ multiplex PCR; TCRdb's copy keeps in-frame clones and lacks some. Clonal size and the V and J genes are those of that table, whereas D and trimming came from the DNA. The data contain about 49,000 clones, about 85% of them singletons. The genes are TRBV5-1 and TRBJ2-1; 9 nucleotides agree with TRBD2. The sequenced sample consisted of peripheral blood. The source of this sequence is a middle-aged man with active COVID-19. DNA of the CDR3: TGCGCCAGCAGCTTGGGGTGGATGGCGGGAGGGGCCTACAATGAGCAGTTCTTC. Translation gives CASSLGWMAGGAYNEQFF.